This TCR beta chain was obtained from a study of control samples from healthy donors and cancer patients. Germline assignment: CDR1 LNHDA and CDR2 SQIVND (reference sequence). With V trimmed by 3 bases and J by 4 bases, 8 bases remained unmatched. The CDR3 is made up of 16 amino acids. TCRdb's copy holds only in-frame clones and misses some; the assay was immunoSEQ multiplex PCR. The sample lists 130,000 or so clones, more than 70% occurring once. This clonotype was obtained from a man aged 50-59 years in good health. The gene calls are TRBV19 and TRBJ1-5, with 8 nucleotides matching TRBD1. Sequenced: blood. In nucleotides, the CDR3 is TGTGCCAGTAGTATCGGACAGGGCATAAGGAATCAGCCCCAGCATTTT. Amino acid sequence: CASSIGQGIRNQPQHF.